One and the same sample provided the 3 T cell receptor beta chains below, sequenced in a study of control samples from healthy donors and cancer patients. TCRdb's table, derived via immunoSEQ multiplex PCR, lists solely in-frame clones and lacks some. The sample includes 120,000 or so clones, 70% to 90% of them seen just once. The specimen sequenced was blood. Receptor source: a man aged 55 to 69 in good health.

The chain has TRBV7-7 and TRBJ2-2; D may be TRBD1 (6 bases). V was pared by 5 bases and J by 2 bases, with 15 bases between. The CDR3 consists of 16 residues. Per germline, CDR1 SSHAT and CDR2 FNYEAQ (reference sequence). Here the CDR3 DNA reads TGTGCCAGCAGCCCACCCGCAGGGGTAAACACCGGGGAGCTGTTTTTT. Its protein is CASSPPAGVNTGELFF. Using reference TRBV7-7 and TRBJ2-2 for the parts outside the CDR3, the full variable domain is GAGVSQSPRYKVTKRGQDVTLRCDPISSHATLYWYQQALGQGPEFLTYFNYEAQPDKSGLPSDRFSAERPEGSISTLTIQRTEQRDSAMYRCASSPPAGVNTGELFFGEGSRLTVL.

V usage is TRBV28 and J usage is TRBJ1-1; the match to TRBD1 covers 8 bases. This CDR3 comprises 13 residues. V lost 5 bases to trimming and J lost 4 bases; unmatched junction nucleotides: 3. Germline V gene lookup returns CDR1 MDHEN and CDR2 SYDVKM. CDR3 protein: CASSRDRITEAFF. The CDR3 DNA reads TGTGCCAGCAGTAGGGACAGGATCACTGAAGCTTTCTTT.

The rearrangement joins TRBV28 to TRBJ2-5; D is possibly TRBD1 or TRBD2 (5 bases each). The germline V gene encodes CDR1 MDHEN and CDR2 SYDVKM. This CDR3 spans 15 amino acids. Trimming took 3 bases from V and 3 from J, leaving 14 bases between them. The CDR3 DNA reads TGTGCCAGCAGTTTGGCCGGGACCTCAGAAGAGACCCAGTACTTC. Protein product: CASSLAGTSEETQYF.